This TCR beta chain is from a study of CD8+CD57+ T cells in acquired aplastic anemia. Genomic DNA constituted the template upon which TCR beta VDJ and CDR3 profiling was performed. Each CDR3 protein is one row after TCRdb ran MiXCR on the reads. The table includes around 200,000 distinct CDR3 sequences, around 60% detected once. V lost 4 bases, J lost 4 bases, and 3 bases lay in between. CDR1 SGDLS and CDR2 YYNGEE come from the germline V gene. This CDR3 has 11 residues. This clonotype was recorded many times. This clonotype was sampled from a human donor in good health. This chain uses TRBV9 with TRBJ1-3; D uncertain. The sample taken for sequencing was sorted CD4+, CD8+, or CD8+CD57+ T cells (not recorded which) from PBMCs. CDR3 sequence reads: CASSPGNTIYF. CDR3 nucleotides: TGTGCCAGCAGCCCGGGAAACACCATATATTTT.